The 29 T cell receptor beta chains given below trace back to one sample, sequenced in a study of blood T cells in healthy people across ages. Next came a second PCR, run for about 7 to 12 cycles, which used a sample-barcoded 5' primer along with a J-beta primer mix. TCRdb reanalysed the 5' RACE reads using MiXCR and keeps one entry per CDR3 protein. The repertoire has 1.4 million to 1.5 million distinct CDR3 sequences, roughly 45% of them found once; the top ten carry 7.9%. The material sequenced was blood. The receptors were sampled from a young woman in good health.

J is TRBJ1-5 and V is TRBV12-3 or TRBV12-4, with TRBD1 matching over 7 bases. This CDR3 region has 14 residues. V lost 3 bases, J lost 4 bases, and 3 bases stayed unmatched. The CDR3 here is CASSFHRGNQPQHF. In nucleotides, the CDR3 is TGTGCCAGCAGTTTCCACAGGGGAAATCAGCCCCAGCATTTT.

The V gene is TRBV20-1, the J gene TRBJ2-1; possibly TRBD2 for D (6 bases). Between the trimmed V and J ends, which lost 0 bases and 9 bases, there was a span of 21 bases. Germline CDR1 DFQATT, CDR2 SNEGSKA (reference sequence). This CDR3 has 16 residues. The DNA of the CDR3 is TGCAGTGCTAGAGACTCGACTAGTGCACGTTGGGGTGAGCAGTTCTTC. Its protein product is CSARDSTSARWGEQFF.

The rearrangement joins TRBV3-1 to TRBJ1-2; possibly TRBD1 for D (5 bases). V dropped 1 base and J dropped 6 bases, with 9 bases sitting between them. Germline CDR1 is LGHDT and CDR2 is YNNKEL (reference sequence). The CDR3 spans 13 residues. The CDR3: CASSQVAGHGYTF. For the CDR3, the DNA is TGTGCCAGCAGCCAAGTGGCAGGGCATGGCTACACCTTC.

This clonotype was counted a few times. The J gene is TRBJ2-3, the V gene TRBV7-9; TRBD2 matches 12 bases. With V trimmed by 5 bases and J by 4 bases, 7 bases remained unmatched. CDR3 size: 16 residues. CDR1 is SEHNR, CDR2 FQNEAQ, per germline (reference sequence). The CDR3 protein is CASSDRTSGVPDTQYF. CDR3 bases: TGTGCCAGCAGCGATCGGACTAGCGGGGTCCCAGATACGCAGTATTTT.

The chain links TRBV7-9 to TRBJ1-1; no reliable D call. The germline V and J ends were trimmed by 1 base and 5 bases, with 11 bases remaining between them. This CDR3 has 14 amino acids. Germline V gene sequence: CDR1 SEHNR, CDR2 FQNEAQ (reference sequence). The CDR3 reads CASSLVGRVTEAFF. CDR3 in DNA: TGTGCCAGCAGCTTAGTTGGTAGGGTAACTGAAGCTTTCTTT.

The rearrangement joins TRBV7-2 to TRBJ1-5; D remains unclear. The CDR3 totals 14 residues. The V gene's germline CDR1 is SGHTA and CDR2 FQGNSA. The V end was cut by 2 bases, the J end by 5 bases, with 10 bases between. CDR3 in DNA: TGTGCCAGCAGCTTAATTCCCGGGTATCAGCCCCAGCATTTT. Translating gives CASSLIPGYQPQHF.

This chain connects TRBV12-3 or TRBV12-4 to TRBJ1-1, with 7 bases aligning to TRBD1. This CDR3 has 14 amino acids. V shed 6 bases and J 8 bases; nucleotides not matched to a gene: 12. CDR3 amino acids: CASSPGLRDSEAFF. As DNA, the CDR3 is TGTGCCAGCAGCCCTGGCCTTAGGGACAGCGAAGCTTTCTTT.

The V and J genes are TRBV12-3 or TRBV12-4 and TRBJ1-6, with D maybe TRBD1 (6 bases). V lost 4 bases to trimming and J lost 16 bases, with 14 bases between them. This CDR3 comprises 12 residues. CDR3: CASSSWDTRLHF. CDR3 DNA: TGTGCCAGCAGTTCCTGGGACACGCGGCTCCACTTT.

Remarks on this clonotype: At one boundary the junction diverges from the germline segment, which might be a read error. The V and J genes are TRBV12-3 or TRBV12-4 and TRBJ2-5, with TRBD2 matching over 8 bases. There are 17 residues in the CDR3. The CDR3 is CASSLSPGLGSQGTQYF. CDR3 in DNA: TGTGCCAGCAGCCTGTCCCCGGGACTAGGGAGCCAAGGGACCCAGTACTTC.

This chain connects TRBV20-1 to TRBJ2-1; 7 positions agree with TRBD1. Germline CDR1 and CDR2: DFQATT and SNEGSKA (reference sequence). V shed 0 bases and J 5 bases; nucleotides not matched to a gene: 7. This CDR3 has 15 amino acids. CDR3: CSARDSGGADNEQFF. CDR3 bases: TGCAGTGCTAGAGATTCAGGGGGAGCGGACAATGAGCAGTTCTTC.

CDR3 in DNA: TGCGCCAGCAGCCAAGATGGTCAGGGGTTGGGAACTGAAGCTTTCTTT. This translates into CASSQDGQGLGTEAFF. The rearrangement joins TRBV4-1 to TRBJ1-1, with a weak D call TRBD1 (6 bases). Germline values: CDR1 MGHRA, CDR2 YSYEKL. There are 16 residues in the CDR3. V lost 0 bases, J lost 5 bases, and 16 bases lay in between.

The rearrangement uses TRBV6-5 and TRBJ2-5, with D perhaps matching TRBD2 (5 bases). Germline values: CDR1 MNHEY, CDR2 SVGAGI. V lost 5 bases and J 4 bases, leaving 11 bases between the germline ends. The CDR3 has 13 amino acids. The CDR3 sequence is CASSPTRGETQYF. The DNA for the CDR3 is TGTGCCAGCAGTCCTACTAGAGGAGAGACCCAGTACTTC.

This clonotype was observed a handful of times. The chain's CDR3 is CASSPLSGGANSPLHF. In DNA, the CDR3 is TGCGCCAGCAGCCCGTTGTCTGGGGGCGCAAATTCACCCCTCCACTTT. This chain joins TRBV5-1 and TRBJ1-6; D possibly corresponds to TRBD1 (6 bases). The germline CDR1 and CDR2 sequences are SGHRS and YFSETQ. V lost 4 bases and J lost 7, with 18 bases in between. The CDR3 is made up of 16 amino acids.

The chain links TRBV3-1 to TRBJ1-2; 9 positions agree with TRBD1. The CDR3 extends over 14 amino acids. J gave up 5 bases and V 1 base, and 2 bases lay outside the gene matches. Per germline, CDR1 LGHDT and CDR2 YNNKEL (reference sequence). The DNA for the CDR3 is TGTGCCAGCAGCCAAGTCGGACAGGGGTATGGCTACACCTTC. It translates to CASSQVGQGYGYTF.

The chain recombines TRBV27 with TRBJ1-4, with TRBD1 as a possible D gene (5 bases). Germline V CDR1 and CDR2: MNHEY, SMNVEV (reference sequence). The CDR3 is 14 amino acids. Deletions cut 7 bases from V and 3 bases from J, with 12 bases between. As DNA, the CDR3 is TGTGCCAGCAAGGAGGTGGGGGCTAATGAAAAACTGTTTTTT. Translated: CASKEVGANEKLFF.

This clonotype was detected only a few times. The V and J genes are TRBV5-1 and TRBJ2-7, with D possibly TRBD1 on 6 matching bases. CDR1 and CDR2 (germline): SGHRS, YFSETQ. The CDR3 extends over 15 amino acids. V was cut by 0 bases and J by 0 bases, with 10 bases left in between. The DNA of the CDR3 is TGCGCCAGCAGCTTGGACAGGGTTATCTCCTACGAGCAGTACTTC. Translation: CASSLDRVISYEQYF.

This clonotype was found a few times. The chain carries TRBV20-1 and TRBJ1-1, with no clear D. The germline CDR1 and CDR2 sequences are DFQATT and SNEGSKA (reference sequence). The CDR3 totals 15 residues. The germline V and J ends were trimmed by 3 bases and 5 bases, with 19 bases remaining between them. The chain's CDR3 is CSASDIVDPRTEAFF. CDR3 DNA sequence: TGCAGTGCTAGTGATATTGTGGACCCAAGGACTGAAGCTTTCTTT.

This clonotype was seen only a few times. The genes are TRBV27 and TRBJ1-5; 8 bases align to TRBD1. Germline CDR1 MNHEY, CDR2 SMNVEV (reference sequence). The CDR3 is 14 residues long. After removal of 7 bases from V and 6 bases from J, the junction contained 8 bases not matched to a gene. CDR3 sequence reads: CASKGTGLPQPQHF. The CDR3 DNA reads as TGTGCCAGCAAAGGGACAGGTTTACCTCAGCCCCAGCATTTT.

This clonotype was detected only a few times. This chain joins TRBV4-2 and TRBJ2-5; D could derive from TRBD1 or TRBD2 (5 bases each). The CDR3 spans 15 residues. The V end was cut by 2 bases, the J end by 2 bases, with 12 bases between. The germline CDR1 and CDR2 sequences are LGHNA and YNFKEQ. CDR3 sequence: CASSQRDGKQETQYF. The DNA for the CDR3 is TGTGCCAGCAGCCAAAGGGACGGGAAACAAGAGACCCAGTACTTC.

The V gene is TRBV6-6, the J gene TRBJ2-1, with D unclear. The CDR3 sequence is 12 residues long. Trimming removed 6 bases at V and 8 bases at J, with 11 bases between. From germline, CDR1 is MNHNY and CDR2 SVGAGI (reference sequence). The chain's CDR3 is CASRYQEYEQFF. CDR3 DNA: TGTGCCAGCAGGTACCAAGAGTATGAGCAGTTCTTC.

This clonotype was seen more than once but under ten times. This chain joins TRBV5-1 and TRBJ2-1; perhaps D is TRBD1 or TRBD2 (5 bases each). Germline CDR1 SGHRS, CDR2 YFSETQ. Trimming left V 7 bases short and J 4 bases short, with 15 bases between. This CDR3 is 14 amino acids long. CDR3 nucleotides: TGCGCCAGCCACCGGGACCTGTCTTACAATGAGCAGTTCTTC. Translation: CASHRDLSYNEQFF.

A remark on this clonotype: Since no conserved phenylalanine or tryptophan closes the CDR3, a read error is the likely cause. This CDR3 reads CASTPGAGGQNIQYV. In nucleotides, the CDR3 is TGTGCCAGTACTCCGGGGGCAGGGGGACAAAACATTCAGTACGTC. This sequence joins TRBV28 and TRBJ2-4; TRBD1 is a possible D gene (7 bases). V was shortened by 9 bases and J by 5 bases, with 20 bases between the two germline ends. The CDR3 length is 15 residues. CDR1 and CDR2 from the germline V gene are MDHEN and SYDVKM.

The J gene is TRBJ2-7, the V gene TRBV10-3, with 7 bases aligning to TRBD2. CDR3 size: 15 residues. In germline, CDR1 is ENHRY, CDR2 SYGVKD. After removal of 4 bases from V and 7 bases from J, the junction contained 13 bases not matched to a gene. CDR3 DNA sequence: TGTGCCATCAGTGCCGGGACTACTCTCCCCAATGAGCAGTACTTC. Its protein is CAISAGTTLPNEQYF.

This chain connects TRBV27 to TRBJ2-3; the D gene could be TRBD1 or TRBD2 (5 bases each). Germline CDR1 is MNHEY and CDR2 is SMNVEV (reference sequence). The CDR3 runs to 14 residues. The germline V and J ends were trimmed by 5 bases and 6 bases, with 15 bases remaining between them. CDR3 sequence reads: CASSPLGDADTQYF. CDR3 nucleotide sequence: TGTGCCAGCAGTCCATTAGGGGACGCCGATACGCAGTATTTT.

CDR3 bases: TGTGCCACCAGTGATCTCTGGACTAGCGAGACCTACAATGAGCAGTTCTTC. As protein: CATSDLWTSETYNEQFF. V and J are TRBV24-1 and TRBJ2-1; 9 positions agree with TRBD2. This CDR3 comprises 17 residues. Germline V gene lookup returns CDR1 KGHDR and CDR2 SFDVKD. The junction had 7 bases not matched to a gene; V was cut back by 3 bases and J by 2 bases.

This clonotype has only a few counts. This chain links TRBV20-1 with TRBJ2-3; no clear D gene. CDR3 size: 13 residues. The germline gives CDR1 DFQATT, CDR2 SNEGSKA (reference sequence). V lost 0 bases to trimming and J lost 1 base, with 5 bases between them. CDR3 amino acids: CSARDEGTDTQYF. The CDR3 DNA reads TGCAGTGCTAGAGATGAGGGCACAGATACGCAGTATTTT.

The rearrangement links TRBV6-5 to TRBJ2-1; D may be TRBD2 (6 bases). Trimming removed 8 bases from V and 6 bases from J, with 14 bases in between. The CDR3 has 13 residues. The V gene's germline CDR1 is MNHEY and CDR2 SVGAGI. CDR3 DNA: TGTGCCAGCGCGAATCTAGCGCGCAATGAGCAGTTCTTC. Translated: CASANLARNEQFF.

This clonotype was detected only once. The chain employs TRBV5-4 and TRBJ2-3, with 10 bases aligning to TRBD2. V lost 9 bases, J lost 2 bases, and 9 bases stayed unmatched. The CDR3 loop spans 15 amino acids. The germline V gene has CDR1 SGHNT and CDR2 YYREEE (reference sequence). DNA for the CDR3: TGTGCCACTCGACTTCTAGCGGGAGACACAGATACGCAGTATTTT. It yields the protein CATRLLAGDTDTQYF.

This clonotype has more than one count but fewer than ten. The J gene is TRBJ2-1, the V gene TRBV12-3 or TRBV12-4; weak D call: TRBD2 (5 bases). The CDR3 loop spans 16 amino acids. V was cut by 0 bases and J by 6 bases, with 15 bases left in between. The DNA for the CDR3 is TGTGCCAGCAGTTTAGCGCTGGATGGGCGGGCCAATGAGCAGTTCTTC. It yields the protein CASSLALDGRANEQFF.